One and the same sample provided the 28 T cell receptor beta chains below, sequenced in a study of OX40 agonist ivuxolimab in advanced cancers. Using immunoSEQ multiplex PCR, the repertoire was profiled, and TCRdb retains in-frame clones only, with some absent. The sample consists of tens of thousands of clones, around nine tenths of them appearing once. Sequenced material: CD4+ or CD8+ T cells sorted from blood, taken in a trial of the OX40 agonist ivuxolimab. These TCRs come from an adult with an advanced solid tumor such as melanoma, head and neck, liver or kidney cancer.

The genes are TRBV28 and TRBJ1-6; 8 bases are a match to TRBD1. The CDR3 is 16 amino acids. Germline CDR1 and CDR2: MDHEN and SYDVKM. V was pared by 5 bases and J by 7 bases, with 10 bases of the junction left unmatched. CDR3 coding DNA: TGTGCCAGCAGTCCTACCGGACAGGGTAGGAATTCACCCCTCCACTTT. This codes for CASSPTGQGRNSPLHF.

The rearrangement links TRBV15 to TRBJ2-5, with D perhaps matching TRBD1 (6 bases). Trimming removed 3 bases from V and 5 bases from J, with 10 bases in between. Germline CDR1 LNHNV, CDR2 YYDKDF (reference sequence). This CDR3 spans 13 amino acids. DNA of the CDR3: TGTGCCACCAGCAGTCCCCAGGGGGAGACCCAGTACTTC. Its protein product is CATSSPQGETQYF. The entire variable domain, with the rest obtained from reference TRBV15 and TRBJ2-5, is as follows: DAMVIQNPRYQVTQFGKPVTLSCSQTLNHNVMYWYQQKSSQAPKLLFHYYDKDFNNEADTPDNFQSRRPNTSFCFLDIRSPGLGDTAMYLCATSSPQGETQYFGPGTRLLVL.

The CDR3 is CASRTLGAENTGELFF. The CDR3 coding sequence is TGCGCCAGCAGAACCCTGGGGGCAGAGAACACCGGGGAGCTGTTTTTT. The chain joins TRBV5-1 to TRBJ2-2, with D perhaps TRBD1 (6 bases). V gave up 5 bases and J gave up 1 base, with 15 bases separating them. The V gene's germline CDR1 is SGHRS and CDR2 YFSETQ. The CDR3 totals 16 residues.

This clone has only one observation. This chain uses TRBV11-2 with TRBJ2-7; D is tentatively TRBD1 or TRBD2 (5 bases each). The CDR3 is made up of 17 amino acids. The V end was cut by 4 bases, the J end by 1 base, with 20 bases between. Germline assignment: CDR1 SGHAT and CDR2 FQNNGV. Written as DNA, the CDR3 is TGTGCCAGCAGCTCAAATCGGCGGGCAGGGAAGTCCTACGAGCAGTACTTC. It translates to CASSSNRRAGKSYEQYF.

This chain links TRBV6-5 with TRBJ1-5, with D possibly matching TRBD1 (6 bases). Deletions cut 4 bases from V and 3 bases from J, with 13 bases between. The CDR3 runs 15 residues. CDR1 and CDR2 (germline): MNHEY, SVGAGI. The CDR3 sequence: CASSSIGGSNQPQHF. The CDR3 DNA reads TGTGCCAGCAGTTCGATAGGGGGATCCAATCAGCCCCAGCATTTT.

The chain links TRBV2 to TRBJ2-1, with D maybe TRBD2 (6 bases). Trimming removed 5 bases at V and 2 bases at J, with 13 bases between. The CDR3 has 15 residues. Germline V gives CDR1 SNHLY, CDR2 FYNNEI. Here the CDR3 DNA reads TGTGCCAGCAGTCCTCCGGGACTCGCCTACAATGAGCAGTTCTTC. Protein sequence: CASSPPGLAYNEQFF.

The chain links TRBV27 to TRBJ2-1; D ambiguous. This CDR3 has 15 residues. The germline V gene has CDR1 MNHEY and CDR2 SMNVEV (reference sequence). Trimming removed 1 base from V and 0 bases from J, with 7 bases in between. The CDR3 reads CASSLYRSSYNEQFF. Here the CDR3 DNA reads TGTGCCAGCAGTTTATATCGGAGCTCCTACAATGAGCAGTTCTTC.

The chain has TRBV13 and TRBJ1-1; D remains ambiguous. CDR3 length: 13 amino acids. The V end lost 1 base, the J end lost 9 bases, and 12 bases lay between the germline ends. Per germline, CDR1 PRHDT and CDR2 FYEKMQ (reference sequence). The DNA for the CDR3 is TGTGCCAGCAGCTTAGTTGCAGAAGCCCAAGCTTTCTTT. Its protein product is CASSLVAEAQAFF.

This clone was counted a few times. V is TRBV7-1 and J is TRBJ2-7; 9 nucleotides agree with TRBD2. TRBV7-1 is noted as an ORF with a role that remains uncertain. This CDR3 has 14 residues. V shed 4 bases and J 3 bases; nucleotides not matched to a gene: 4. This chain's CDR3 is CASSLDSGSYEQYF. The CDR3 DNA is TGTGCCAGCAGCTTGGATAGCGGGAGCTACGAGCAGTACTTC.

The gene calls are TRBV30 and TRBJ1-5, with D maybe TRBD1 (5 bases). This CDR3 has 14 amino acids. With 0 bases removed from V and 7 bases from J, the gap between germline ends came to 13 bases. Germline V gene lookup returns CDR1 GTSNPN and CDR2 SVGIG (reference sequence). The CDR3 sequence is CAWSVPQGAQPQHF. The CDR3 DNA follows: TGTGCCTGGAGTGTACCCCAGGGTGCCCAGCCCCAGCATTTT.

This clone was counted a few times. At the DNA level, this CDR3 is encoded by other sequences in the same sample as well. The chain joins TRBV28 to TRBJ2-3; no firm D call. V lost 3 bases, J lost 4 bases, and 8 bases lay in between. Germline CDR1 reads MDHEN; CDR2 reads SYDVKM. The CDR3 runs 13 residues. In DNA form, the CDR3 reads TGTGCCAGCAGTTTGGGCGGCTCAGATACGCAGTATTTT. It specifies CASSLGGSDTQYF.

V is TRBV27 and J is TRBJ2-6; perhaps TRBD1 as D (5 bases). The CDR3 is 16 residues long. Trimming took 2 bases from V and 1 from J, leaving 9 bases between them. The germline V gene has CDR1 MNHEY and CDR2 SMNVEV (reference sequence). The CDR3 loop is CASSLGAGSGANVLTF. CDR3 bases: TGTGCCAGCAGTTTAGGGGCCGGTTCTGGGGCCAACGTCCTGACTTTC.

The chain has TRBV27 and TRBJ1-5; TRBD1 matches 9 bases. The germline V gene encodes CDR1 MNHEY and CDR2 SMNVEV (reference sequence). V was clipped by 4 bases and J by 7 bases; unmatched bases: 5. CDR3 length equals 14 residues. The DNA for the CDR3 is TGTGCCAGCAGTTCATTGACAGGGGGACAGCCCCAGCATTTT. Protein sequence: CASSSLTGGQPQHF.

The CDR3 region is CASSLSGILGQYF. The CDR3 DNA reads as TGTGCCAGCAGCTTATCCGGGATCCTCGGACAGTACTTC. The chain carries TRBV7-2 and TRBJ2-7; tentative D call: TRBD2 (5 bases). CDR3 length: 13 residues. Trimming removed 2 bases from V and 10 bases from J, with 15 bases in between. Germline V CDR1 and CDR2: SGHTA, FQGNSA.

Here the CDR3 DNA reads TGCGCCAGCAGCCATCCGGGACAGGGCGGGACAGATACGCAGTATTTT. It encodes CASSHPGQGGTDTQYF. The chain is built from TRBV4-1 and TRBJ2-3, with 9 bases aligning to TRBD1. Germline CDR1 MGHRA, CDR2 YSYEKL. Losses at the gene ends were 3 bases for V and 3 bases for J; bases not matched to a gene: 7. There are 16 residues in the CDR3.

The chain uses TRBV28 and TRBJ2-1; D call uncertain. The CDR3 has 13 amino acids. V lost 5 bases to trimming and J lost 5 bases, with 10 bases between them. Germline CDR1 MDHEN, CDR2 SYDVKM. In nucleotides, the CDR3 is TGTGCCAGCAGTCCCCTTGGCGACAATGAGCAGTTCTTC. Amino acids: CASSPLGDNEQFF.

V usage is TRBV10-2 and J usage is TRBJ2-7, with D perhaps matching TRBD1 or TRBD2 (5 bases each). The CDR3 contains 13 residues. V was cut by 6 bases and J by 7 bases, with 16 bases left in between. CDR1 is WSHSY, CDR2 SAAADI, per germline. CDR3 in DNA: TGCGCCAGCAGCCAAGGGACCTTTGAAGAGCAGTACTTC. Protein product: CASSQGTFEEQYF.

The chain employs TRBV19 and TRBJ2-7; weak D call: TRBD1 (6 bases). This CDR3 is built from 15 residues. Germline V gene lookup returns CDR1 LNHDA and CDR2 SQIVND (reference sequence). V lost 2 bases and J lost 2, with 13 bases in between. The CDR3 is CASSITRDIAYEQYF. In nucleotides, the CDR3 is TGTGCCAGTAGTATAACCCGGGACATCGCCTACGAGCAGTACTTC.

The chain recombines TRBV2 with TRBJ2-5, with D possibly matching TRBD2 (5 bases). Trimming pared 7 bases from V and 0 bases from J, leaving 9 bases between. This CDR3 contains 13 residues. CDR1 is SNHLY, CDR2 FYNNEI, per germline. CDR3 nucleotides: TGTGCCAGCACGATAGCGTACCAAGAGACCCAGTACTTC. The encoded protein is CASTIAYQETQYF.

The chain carries TRBV27 and TRBJ1-5; the match to TRBD1 covers 7 bases. Germline values: CDR1 MNHEY, CDR2 SMNVEV (reference sequence). Trimming at V came to 6 bases and at J to 2 bases, leaving 4 bases not matched to a gene. CDR3 length: 14 amino acids. The CDR3 region is CASSFRGGNQPQHF. CDR3 coding DNA: TGTGCCAGCAGCTTCAGGGGGGGCAATCAGCCCCAGCATTTT.

This sequence joins TRBV28 and TRBJ1-1; D ambiguous. This CDR3 spans 14 amino acids. V dropped 2 bases and J dropped 7 bases, with 14 bases sitting between them. Germline CDR1 MDHEN, CDR2 SYDVKM. The CDR3 sequence: CASSLRTTDGEAFF. In DNA, the CDR3 is TGTGCCAGCAGTTTAAGGACCACGGATGGTGAAGCTTTCTTT. The full variable domain, with the rest looked up from reference TRBV28 and TRBJ1-1, is DVKVTQSSRYLVKRTGEKVFLECVQDMDHENMFWYRQDPGLGLRLIYFSYDVKMKEKGDIPEGYSVSREKKERFSLILESASTNQTSMYLCASSLRTTDGEAFFGQGTRLTVV.

The rearrangement links TRBV2 to TRBJ2-7, with a possible D match to TRBD2 (7 bases). The CDR3 spans 12 residues. CDR1 is SNHLY, CDR2 FYNNEI, per germline. The V gene lost 8 bases and the J gene lost 6 bases, with 14 bases spanning the gap. CDR3 sequence reads: CASLSGGREQYF. The DNA of the CDR3 is TGTGCCAGCCTATCCGGGGGGCGCGAGCAGTACTTC.

The chain carries TRBV27 and TRBJ1-5, with no clear D. The V end was cut by 4 bases, the J end by 7 bases, with 17 bases between. The CDR3 is 15 residues long. Germline-derived CDR1 and CDR2 are MNHEY and SMNVEV (reference sequence). CDR3 nucleotides: TGTGCCAGCAGTTCCACCGACCAGGCCACCCAGCCCCAGCATTTT. Residues: CASSSTDQATQPQHF.

In DNA, the CDR3 is TGTGCCAGCAGCTTAGACGGAGGAGGGGTCGAGCAGTTCTTC. This codes for CASSLDGGGVEQFF. The chain carries TRBV7-8 and TRBJ2-1, with D tentatively TRBD2 (6 bases). Trimming took off 1 base at V and 10 bases at J, with 14 bases between the two ends. The CDR3 length is 14 residues. The V gene's germline CDR1 is SGHVS and CDR2 FQNEAQ.

The gene calls are TRBV7-9 and TRBJ1-5, with 8 bases matching TRBD1. The germline V gene has CDR1 SEHNR and CDR2 FQNEAQ (reference sequence). The CDR3 is 15 amino acids. V shed 5 bases and J 6 bases; nucleotides not matched to a gene: 9. CDR3 DNA sequence: TGTGCCAGCAGCCCGACAGGGGCAGGGAGTCAGCCCCAGCATTTT. This gives the protein CASSPTGAGSQPQHF.

The rearrangement uses TRBV9 and TRBJ2-7; D call uncertain. CDR3 length: 12 residues. CDR1 is SGDLS and CDR2 is YYNGEE in the germline V gene. With 4 bases removed from V and 7 bases from J, the gap between germline ends came to 12 bases. CDR3 bases: TGTGCCAGCAGCCCCGCTGGTGGAGAGCAGTACTTC. Its protein is CASSPAGGEQYF.

The rearrangement joins TRBV28 to TRBJ1-2; unclear D gene. Germline V lookup: CDR1 MDHEN, CDR2 SYDVKM. This CDR3 region has 14 residues. Trimming stripped 5 bases from V and 8 bases from J, with 18 bases between. The CDR3 here is CASSHFGEVEGYTF. Written as DNA, the CDR3 is TGTGCCAGCAGTCACTTCGGAGAGGTCGAGGGCTACACCTTC.

This chain joins TRBV7-9 and TRBJ2-7; D unclear. CDR1 is SEHNR, CDR2 FQNEAQ, per germline (reference sequence). Trimming took 3 bases from V and 2 from J, leaving 5 bases between them. The CDR3 totals 12 residues. In DNA form, the CDR3 reads TGTGCCAGCAGCTTGCAAGCCTACGAGCAGTACTTC. It is translated as CASSLQAYEQYF.